The rows below give T cell receptor beta chains drawn from one sample of a study of T cell responses to AZD1222 COVID-19 vaccine. Clones were sequenced by immunoSEQ multiplex PCR, and TCRdb holds only the in-frame ones, with some missing. The table lists 170,000 or so clones, 90% to 95% of them singletons, with about 1% in the top ten. Sequenced material: peripheral blood, taken 28 days after the second dose of the MenACWY control vaccine. The receptors stem from an adult who received the MenACWY meningococcal vaccine as a control. The CDR3 runs from the conserved cysteine through the conserved F or W. The D gene is left open where the match is weak. A clone size is listed for some rows: how often the clone was seen (once, few, many), or a class if it is expanded.

v_call,clone_size,d_call,j_call,cdr3_nt,cdr3_aa
TRBV4-1,-,TRBD1,TRBJ1-5,TGCGCCAGCAGCCAAGATTCGGGGCAGGGGGCTCAGCCCCAGCATTTT,CASSQDSGQGAQPQHF
TRBV6-5,-,-,TRBJ1-4,TGTGCCAGCAGGCGGACGACAGGCGTTAATGAAAAACTGTTTTTT,CASRRTTGVNEKLFF
TRBV5-1,once,-,TRBJ2-1,TGCGCCAGCAGCCCGACAAGCTCCTACAATGAGCAGTTCTTC,CASSPTSSYNEQFF
TRBV18,once,-,TRBJ1-3,TGTGCCAGCTCACCAGGAGGAGGGAGCTCTGGAAACACCATATATTTT,CASSPGGGSSGNTIYF
TRBV7-7,-,TRBD2,TRBJ2-1,TGTGCCAGCAGTCGCGGGAGCTCCTACAATGAGCAGTTCTTC,CASSRGSSYNEQFF
TRBV30,-,-,TRBJ2-3,TGTGCCTGGAGTGATTTCATGGGTACGCAGTATTTT,CAWSDFMGTQYF
TRBV5-4,-,-,TRBJ1-3,TGTGCCAGCAGTTCAGCCTTCTCTGGAAACACCATATATTTT,CASSSAFSGNTIYF
TRBV5-1,-,-,TRBJ1-3,TGCGCCAGCAGCCCGGGACGGCTGCCTCCCTCTGGAAACACCATATATTTT,CASSPGRLPPSGNTIYF
TRBV4-2,-,TRBD2,TRBJ2-3,TGTGCCAGCAGCCCCGAACGTAGCGGGGGGGCCGGTTCCCCAAATACGCAGTATTTT,CASSPERSGGAGSPNTQYF
TRBV28,-,-,TRBJ1-4,TGTGCCAGCAGTTCCCCGGGGGGGTCAGGCGAAAAACTGTTTTTT,CASSSPGGSGEKLFF
TRBV7-9,-,TRBD2,TRBJ2-3,TGTGCCAGCAGCTTGAGCGGGGGGGCCTCAGATACGCAGTATTTT,CASSLSGGASDTQYF
TRBV7-9,-,-,TRBJ1-1,TGTGCCAGCAGCCCCAGGACAGCGAACACTGAAGCTTTCTTT,CASSPRTANTEAFF
TRBV11-2,-,TRBD1,TRBJ1-1,TGTGCCAGCAGCTTAGAGGACAGGGCGAACACTGAAGCTTTCTTT,CASSLEDRANTEAFF
TRBV18,-,-,TRBJ1-2,TGTGCCAGCTCATTCGAACGGTATGGCTACACCTTC,CASSFERYGYTF
TRBV6-5,-,-,TRBJ1-1,TGTGCCAGCACCCCCAGGATTCAGGGATACACTGAAGCTTTCTTT,CASTPRIQGYTEAFF
TRBV27,once,TRBD1,TRBJ1-1,TGTGCCAGCAGTTTACAGGGGGCGTCTACCACTGAAGCTTTCTTT,CASSLQGASTTEAFF
TRBV19,-,-,TRBJ2-2,TGTGCCAGTAGTATAGGGGACATCACCGGGGAGCTGTTTTTT,CASSIGDITGELFF
TRBV30,-,-,TRBJ1-3,TGTGCCTGGAGTGTAGGGCCAGGAAGCACCATATATTTT,CAWSVGPGSTIYF
TRBV19,-,-,TRBJ1-1,TGTGCCAGTAGGACTACAGTAAGAGGCACTGAAGCTTTCTTT,CASRTTVRGTEAFF
TRBV7-8,-,-,TRBJ2-7,TGTGCCAGCAGTAGACCCTCCTCCTACGAGCAGTACTTC,CASSRPSSYEQYF
TRBV5-1,-,TRBD1,TRBJ2-7,TGCGCCAGCAGCTTGTCTCAAAGACAGGGGTCCTACGAGCAGTACTTC,CASSLSQRQGSYEQYF
TRBV7-9,-,-,TRBJ2-7,TGTGCCAGCAGCCTCCCCGCCGGACAGATCTACGAGCAGTACTTC,CASSLPAGQIYEQYF
TRBV11-2,-,-,TRBJ1-2,TGTGCCAGCAGCCCCGGTCTGTCCTATGGCTACACCTTC,CASSPGLSYGYTF
TRBV12-3/TRBV12-4,-,-,TRBJ1-5,TGTGCCAGTCGGTGGGGGGGCAATCAGCCCCAGCATTTT,CASRWGGNQPQHF
TRBV3-1/TRBV3-2,-,-,TRBJ1-1,TGTGCCAGCAGCACCGGACCGGAGGGGGAAGCTTTCTTT,CASSTGPEGEAFF
TRBV2,-,-,TRBJ2-2,TGTGCCAGCAGTGAACTCAGGGTTAACACCGGGGAGCTGTTTTTT,CASSELRVNTGELFF